Listed below are T cell receptor beta chains from one sample, sequenced in a study of cytomegalovirus exposure and HLA in healthy donors. Sequencing used immunoSEQ multiplex PCR; TCRdb keeps in-frame clones, though not all of them. The data contain 150,000 to 200,000 clones, over 65% of them seen just once; the ten biggest clones take up 0.098%. Sequencing was performed on PBMCs. These receptors were taken from a boy aged 2-15 years in good health and CMV-seronegative. CDR3s leave out the opening cysteine and the closing phenylalanine or tryptophan.

TRBV5-4 | ASSLAKRANYGYT
TRBV25-1 | ASSEWGGGADTQY
TRBV5-4 | ASSLPGGRGY
TRBV19 | ASSIGGAGASNQPQH
TRBV4-2 | ACARSPAGELF
TRBV5-1 | ASSRTGTGELF
TRBV5-4 | ASSRLLAGEGTQY
TRBV4-3 | ASSQDWSGQGSKNTEAF
TRBV6-6 | ASSYIGRTIYNEQF
TRBV5-6 | ASSLGDTEQF
TRBV19 | ASSMQGRYGYT
TRBV2 | ASSEALQGAEAF
TRBV6-5 | AGKIDRGQREQY
TRBV9 | ASSAQPDRGSGYT
TRBV12-5 | ASGLGLSGSYEQY
TRBV7-9 | ASSLRGLNTGELF
TRBV4-3 | ASSQDRQGAYTIY
TRBV11-2 | ASSLAGLKIAYNEQF
TRBV9 | ASSIAGQETQY
TRBV5-1 | ASSLPGDEQY
TRBV18 | ASSTDSNQPQH
TRBV20-1 | SARGSVEAF
TRBV30 | AWSVGSRGEQY
TRBV7-2 | ASSLREGDTQY
TRBV4-1 | ASSPGQGANYGYT
TRBV19 | ASSRSYLNSGNTIY
TRBV6-5 | ASRSGPGSYEQY
TRBV19 | ASSVGLAGGETQY
TRBV7-2 | ASSLVGGRDYEQY
TRBV7-2 | ASSLSRGTGELF
TRBV9 | ATGNSGGPWTGELF
TRBV15 | ATSRGVRNYGYT
TRBV5-1 | ASILGSGGFDEQF
TRBV4-2 | ASSQSGQTGSLFSGNTIY
TRBV2 | ASKGQLNYGYT
TRBV11-2 | ASSFTSRDKHNEQF
TRBV5-1 | ASSLAPTSGVNYGYT
TRBV15 | ATSSATPGQY
TRBV6-5 | ASSYSPGQGFGTQY
TRBV6-6 | ASSYRGIHDNYGYT
TRBV2 | ASSEALAGRESVGETQY
TRBV7-7 | ASSLELGAPYEQY
TRBV7-9 | ASSLGSVHEQY
TRBV18 | ASSPSNIQY
TRBV27 | ASAQGMGNQPQH
TRBV19 | ATAGQGAREQF
TRBV9 | ASSGVSTEAF
TRBV9 | ASSTSPMDEQY
TRBV28 | ASSFMRGRGPLEQY
TRBV5-4 | ASSLSGTGSYEQY
TRBV7-9 | ASSLWGTAANSPLH
TRBV5-4 | ASSPRTGINGNSQH
TRBV7-2 | ASSLAPTGLGAF
TRBV6-6 | ASRGTRANTEAF
TRBV4-2 | ASSRAGGDEKLF
TRBV2 | ASSLTDRNTEAF
TRBV5-1 | ASSLGGTGSSYEQY
TRBV6-5 | ASTGYNSPLH